Each of the 29 T cell receptor beta chains below was sequenced from the same sample in a study of T cell repertoires in cytomegalovirus infection. TCRdb passed the reads through MiXCR, listing each CDR3 protein once. The table shows hundreds of thousands of distinct CDR3 sequences, with 20% to 25% occurring only once. The sample taken for sequencing was CD8+ T cells from PBMCs. The source is a human donor in good health (CMV status not recorded). Some clones in this sample may be carry-over from other donors' samples.

Comments on this clonotype: At one end, the junction sequence differs from germline, possibly due to a read error. The V gene is TRBV7-9, the J gene TRBJ1-4; 11 bases match TRBD1. Germline-derived CDR1 and CDR2 are SEHNR and FQNEAQ (reference sequence). This CDR3 region has 17 residues. The CDR3 coding sequence is TGTGCCAGCAGCTCGGGACAGGGGGTAACTGCGAATGAAAAACCGTTTTTT. Translating gives CASSSGQGVTANEKPFF.

The genes are TRBV29-1 and TRBJ1-3, with unresolved D. Per the germline V gene, CDR1 is SQVTM and CDR2 is ANQGSEA. Trimming pared 2 bases from V and 0 bases from J, leaving 11 bases between. The CDR3 loop spans 15 amino acids. The CDR3 DNA reads TGCAGCGTTGAAACCCACAGCAGCTCTGGAAACACCATATATTTT. Protein: CSVETHSSSGNTIYF.

The chain combines TRBV5-1 with TRBJ2-2; 8 bases fit TRBD2. Germline V gives CDR1 SGHRS, CDR2 YFSETQ. Losses at the gene ends were 1 base for V and 5 bases for J; bases not matched to a gene: 13. The CDR3 runs to 18 residues. The CDR3 loop reads CASSLFQRGPHRTGELFF. For the CDR3, the DNA is TGCGCCAGCAGCTTGTTCCAGCGGGGGCCTCATCGGACCGGGGAGCTGTTTTTT.

Details on this clonotype: A clone one base away is much larger, so this may be a read error. In DNA form, the CDR3 reads TGTGCCAACGGACCGGGACGTCGTCAGTATTTT. Translated, it gives CANGPGRRQYF. The genes are TRBV12-3 or TRBV12-4 and TRBJ2-3, with D perhaps TRBD1 or TRBD2 (5 bases each). V lost 10 bases and J lost 12, with 17 bases in between. CDR3 length: 11 amino acids.

V and J are TRBV6-2 or TRBV6-3 and TRBJ2-1; the D gene is possibly TRBD1 (6 bases). Germline CDR1 and CDR2: MNHEY and SVGEGT. This CDR3 is built from 15 residues. With 5 bases removed from V and 3 bases from J, the gap between germline ends came to 14 bases. This CDR3 is CASSLARGDYNEQFF. The CDR3 nucleotides are TGTGCCAGCAGTCTCGCCAGGGGCGACTACAATGAGCAGTTCTTC.

This clonotype was seen a single time. The rearrangement uses TRBV5-1 and TRBJ1-2, with TRBD1 matching over 7 bases. V was pared by 3 bases and J by 1 base, with 6 bases of the junction left unmatched. The CDR3 runs to 15 residues. Germline V gene data show CDR1 as SGHRS and CDR2 as YFSETQ. CDR3 nucleotides: TGCGCCAGCAGCTCGGGGGACAGTCTTAACTATGGCTACACCTTC. It is translated as CASSSGDSLNYGYTF.

This chain links TRBV25-1 with TRBJ1-2, with D possibly TRBD1 on 5 matching bases. The CDR3 is 13 amino acids. V shed 3 bases and J shed 2 bases, with 7 bases lying between them. From germline, CDR1 is MGHDK and CDR2 SYGVNS. The CDR3 loop reads CASSEAGNYGYTF. CDR3 DNA: TGTGCCAGCAGTGAGGCAGGGAACTATGGCTACACCTTC.

For this clonotype: It may be a read error: a sequence one base away is much more abundant. The chain joins TRBV6-2 or TRBV6-3 to TRBJ2-1; 10 bases match TRBD1. There are 17 residues in the CDR3. The V gene end was trimmed by 8 bases and the J gene end by 8 bases; junction bases not matched to a gene: 18. CDR1 is MNHEY and CDR2 is SVGEGT in the germline V gene. The CDR3 here is CASLISGTGVRCDEQFF. In nucleotides, the CDR3 is TGTGCCAGCCTTATCTCGGGGACAGGGGTTCGATGCGATGAGCAGTTCTTC.

There are many counts of this clonotype. The chain carries TRBV7-9 and TRBJ2-7; TRBD2 might be the D (8 bases). This CDR3 has 16 amino acids. With 5 bases removed from V and 0 bases from J, the gap between germline ends came to 17 bases. Germline V gene data show CDR1 as SEHNR and CDR2 as FQNEAQ (reference sequence). CDR3 in amino acids: CASSPGGTAFSYEQYF. In DNA, the CDR3 is TGTGCCAGCAGCCCGGGGGGGACAGCGTTCTCCTACGAGCAGTACTTC.

The chain joins TRBV20-1 to TRBJ2-7; 13 nucleotides agree with TRBD2. Germline V gene data show CDR1 as DFQATT and CDR2 as SNEGSKA (reference sequence). This CDR3 contains 15 residues. The ends lost 4 bases at V and 0 bases at J; junction bases unmatched: 3. CDR3 region: CSAKLAGGSSYEQYF. The CDR3 DNA follows: TGCAGTGCTAAACTAGCGGGGGGGAGCTCCTACGAGCAGTACTTC.

The chain uses TRBV6-2 or TRBV6-3 and TRBJ2-7; weak D call: TRBD2 (5 bases). CDR1 is MNHEY and CDR2 is SVGEGT in the germline V gene. This CDR3 has 14 amino acids. The V gene lost 3 bases and the J gene lost 7 bases, with 16 bases spanning the gap. The CDR3 region has the DNA TGTGCCAGCAGTTATGATGAGGGATCCAGAGAGCAGTACGTC. Amino acids: CASSYDEGSREQYV.

DNA for the CDR3: TGTGCCAGCAGCGGACTCCGGGACACAACCTCCTACGAGCAGTACTTC. Protein product: CASSGLRDTTSYEQYF. This sequence joins TRBV6-2 or TRBV6-3 and TRBJ2-7; possibly TRBD1 for D (6 bases). V was trimmed by 6 bases and J by 0 bases, leaving 18 bases between them. The CDR3 contains 16 residues. The germline CDR1 and CDR2 sequences are MNHEY and SVGEGT.

This clonotype was found many times. This chain joins TRBV20-1 and TRBJ2-1; TRBD2 matches at 9 bases. CDR1 is DFQATT, CDR2 SNEGSKA, per germline (reference sequence). The trim removed 0 bases at V and 7 bases at J, leaving 7 bases unmatched. The CDR3 consists of 15 residues. CDR3 protein: CSARDWGLAYNEQFF. The DNA for the CDR3 is TGCAGTGCTAGAGACTGGGGACTAGCATATAATGAGCAGTTCTTC.

This clonotype was picked up a small number of times. The chain is built from TRBV14 and TRBJ2-2, with TRBD1 matching over 7 bases. The CDR3 runs 15 residues. Germline values: CDR1 SGHDN, CDR2 FVKESK. Trimming took 2 bases from V and 5 from J; bases not matched to a gene: 5. CDR3 sequence: CASSQTGAWTGELFF. The CDR3 DNA follows: TGTGCCAGCAGCCAAACAGGGGCATGGACCGGGGAGCTGTTTTTT.

The chain employs TRBV7-9 and TRBJ2-1; 9 nucleotides line up with TRBD2. This CDR3 comprises 13 residues. With 5 bases clipped from V and 9 bases from J, the junction kept 5 bases outside the gene matches. CDR1 and CDR2 (germline): SEHNR, FQNEAQ (reference sequence). CDR3 sequence (DNA): TGTGCCAGCAGCGCGCGGGGGGGCGCTGAGCAGTTCTTC. Protein product: CASSARGGAEQFF.

This clonotype was counted only a few times. An end of the junction differs from the germline gene, which may be a read error. This rearrangement joins TRBV7-7 to TRBJ1-3; D unresolved. The CDR3 has 15 amino acids. Germline CDR1 SSHAT, CDR2 FNYEAQ (reference sequence). The DNA for the CDR3 is TGTGCTAGCAGCTTATCACCGGACTCTGGAAACACCATATATTTT. This codes for CASSLSPDSGNTIYF.

This clonotype was detected a few times. The chain uses TRBV29-1 and TRBJ1-1; 10 nucleotides match TRBD1. V dropped 3 bases and J dropped 0; count of bases not matched to a gene: 4. This CDR3 is built from 15 residues. CDR1 SQVTM and CDR2 ANQGSEA come from the germline V gene. The CDR3 nucleotides read TGCAGCGTTGACAGGACAGGGGGGGTGAACACTGAAGCTTTCTTT. This sequence encodes CSVDRTGGVNTEAFF.

V usage is TRBV7-9 and J usage is TRBJ2-1; possible D gene TRBD2, 6 bases. Trimming stripped 5 bases from V and 4 bases from J, with 12 bases between. This CDR3 is 14 amino acids long. Looked up from germline, CDR1 is SEHNR and CDR2 is FQNEAQ (reference sequence). CDR3 DNA sequence: TGTGCCAGCAGCCAAAGGGACTTTTACAATGAGCAGTTCTTC. Its translation: CASSQRDFYNEQFF.

The rearrangement joins TRBV6-6 to TRBJ2-3, with D unclear. Per germline, CDR1 MNHNY and CDR2 SVGAGI (reference sequence). Trimming cost V 2 bases and J 2 bases, with 8 bases left between them. The CDR3 is made up of 14 amino acids. The CDR3 DNA sequence: TGTGCCAGCAGTTACGATTCCCCCACAGATACGCAGTATTTT. Protein: CASSYDSPTDTQYF.

The V call is TRBV14, the J call TRBJ1-2, with 7 positions matching TRBD1. V shed 0 bases, J shed 2 bases, and the junction held 6 bases outside the gene matches. The CDR3 length is 16 residues. The germline CDR1 and CDR2 sequences are SGHDN and FVKESK. The CDR3 loop is CASSQDIVRGNYGYTF. The CDR3, as DNA: TGTGCCAGCAGCCAAGATATAGTCAGGGGGAACTATGGCTACACCTTC.

A few counts support this clonotype. The chain links TRBV7-9 to TRBJ2-1; D gene unclear. CDR3 length equals 12 residues. Between the trimmed V and J ends, which lost 1 base and 9 bases, there was a span of 7 bases. The germline gives CDR1 SEHNR, CDR2 FQNEAQ (reference sequence). The CDR3 DNA follows: TGTGCCAGCAGCTTAGTATGGAGTGAGCAGTTCTTC. As protein: CASSLVWSEQFF.

V is TRBV19 and J is TRBJ2-7; the D gene could be TRBD1 or TRBD2 (5 bases each). Trimming removed 9 bases from V and 1 base from J, with 22 bases in between. This CDR3 has 16 residues. Germline assignment: CDR1 LNHDA and CDR2 SQIVND (reference sequence). In nucleotides, the CDR3 is TGTGCCAGCCCAGGGACCGATTGTTTGCCATCCTACGAGCAGTACGTC. Amino acids: CASPGTDCLPSYEQYV.

This clonotype occurred many times. This chain links TRBV6-2 or TRBV6-3 with TRBJ1-1; the match to TRBD1 covers 7 bases. The germline CDR1 and CDR2 sequences are MNHEY and SVGEGT. Trimming took 6 bases from V and 0 from J; bases not matched to a gene: 1. This CDR3 has 13 residues. The CDR3 sequence: CASRTGMNTEAFF. Written as DNA, the CDR3 is TGTGCCAGCAGGACAGGGATGAACACTGAAGCTTTCTTT.

The rearrangement joins TRBV4-3 to TRBJ2-1; perhaps TRBD2 as D (7 bases). The germline V and J ends were trimmed by 1 base and 4 bases, with 14 bases remaining between them. This CDR3 comprises 16 residues. CDR1 is LGHNA, CDR2 YSLEER, per germline. CDR3 loop: CASSQGWAGAYNEQFF. The CDR3, as DNA: TGCGCCAGCAGCCAAGGGTGGGCGGGGGCTTACAATGAGCAGTTCTTC.

The rearrangement uses TRBV6-2 or TRBV6-3 and TRBJ2-2; TRBD2 matches at 10 bases. J was trimmed by 6 bases and V by 5 bases; bases with no gene match: 3. This CDR3 has 14 residues. Germline-derived CDR1 and CDR2 are MNHEY and SVGEGT. CDR3 coding DNA: TGTGCCAGCAGTATAGCGGGGGGCCCCGGGGAGCTGTTTTTT. It codes for CASSIAGGPGELFF.

This clonotype was recorded a few times. The rearrangement links TRBV4-2 to TRBJ1-5; no definite D call. Germline V gene data show CDR1 as LGHNA and CDR2 as YNFKEQ. V was clipped by 0 bases and J by 3 bases, with 12 bases between them. The CDR3 sequence is 16 residues long. In DNA, the CDR3 is TGTGCCAGCAGCCAAGACTCCCCTAGGGCCAATCAGCCCCAGCATTTT. Amino acids: CASSQDSPRANQPQHF.

This sequence joins TRBV3-1 and TRBJ2-5; 7 nucleotides align to TRBD2. The germline V gene has CDR1 LGHDT and CDR2 YNNKEL (reference sequence). The CDR3 covers 14 residues. V dropped 6 bases and J dropped 1; count of bases not matched to a gene: 5. CDR3 loop: CASSASGSQETQYF. In nucleotides, the CDR3 is TGTGCCAGCAGTGCTAGCGGATCCCAAGAGACCCAGTACTTC.

The chain combines TRBV7-6 with TRBJ1-2, with TRBD1 matching over 8 bases. Germline CDR1 SGHVS, CDR2 FNYEAQ. The V and J ends lost 5 bases and 4 bases, in that order; junction bases with no gene match: 15. The CDR3 length is 17 residues. In DNA form, the CDR3 reads TGTGCCAGCAGCCCGTCGAAGGACAGGGAGGAAACCTATGGCTACACCTTC. It encodes CASSPSKDREETYGYTF.

This clonotype occurred many times. CDR3 nucleotide sequence: TGTGCCAGCAGCTCCGGGACAGGATCCTACGAGCAGTACGTC. It specifies CASSSGTGSYEQYV. V gene TRBV7-6 combines with J gene TRBJ2-7, with 8 bases fitting TRBD1. V lost 4 bases, J lost 1 base, and 3 bases stayed unmatched. Per the germline V gene, CDR1 is SGHVS and CDR2 is FNYEAQ. There are 14 residues in the CDR3.